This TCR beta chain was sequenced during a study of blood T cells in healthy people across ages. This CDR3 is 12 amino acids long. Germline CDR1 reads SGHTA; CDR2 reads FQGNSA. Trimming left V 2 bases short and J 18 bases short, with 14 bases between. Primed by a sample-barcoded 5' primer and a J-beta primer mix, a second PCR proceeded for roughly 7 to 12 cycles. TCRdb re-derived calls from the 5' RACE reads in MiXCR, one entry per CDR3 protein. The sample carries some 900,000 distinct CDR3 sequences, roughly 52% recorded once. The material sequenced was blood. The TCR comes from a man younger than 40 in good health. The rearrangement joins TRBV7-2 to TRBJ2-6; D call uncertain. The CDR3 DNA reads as TGTGCCAGCAGCTTATCTAATTCTCAGAAGACTTTC. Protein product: CASSLSNSQKTF.